Listed below are T cell receptor beta chains from one sample, sequenced in a study of shared clonotypes between healthy human individuals. Libraries were prepared by immunoSEQ multiplex PCR; TCRdb keeps only in-frame clonotypes and omits some of them. The table shows more than 2 million clones, with roughly 93% occurring only once. Sequenced: naive CD8+ T cells from PBMCs. The source is a man younger than 35 in good health. Some clones in this sample may be carry-over from other donors' samples. Both conserved end residues are part of each CDR3. Each record gives: J gene, V gene, CDR3 protein.

TRBJ2-3 TRBV6-6 CASRDRVTDTQYF
TRBJ1-6 TRBV29-1 CSVSSGHRGSPLHF
TRBJ1-5 TRBV6-5 CASSYAGGNQPQHF
TRBJ2-1 TRBV9 CASSGEGPYNEQFF
TRBJ1-1 TRBV27 CASSFRGTNTEAFF
TRBJ2-3 TRBV11-2 CATFPIAGGSDTQYF
TRBJ2-1 TRBV18 CASSPPTLAGVLNEQFF
TRBJ2-7 TRBV18 CASSPSEGAHGEQYF
TRBJ1-1 TRBV6-5 CASSYINEAFF
TRBJ2-5 TRBV7-9 CASSFPSGSPQETQYF
TRBJ1-1 TRBV7-9 CASSIDRATEAFF
TRBJ2-1 TRBV10-3 CAIRDRGSYEQFF
TRBJ2-3 TRBV5-1 CASSFTGTGATDTQYF
TRBJ2-1 TRBV9 CASSLTGGTYNEQFF
TRBJ2-7 TRBV27 CASRSTGTGGYEQYF
TRBJ2-2 TRBV7-6 CASSLEGTRGMNTGELFF
TRBJ1-4 TRBV11-2 CASSLYLDRAANEKLFF
TRBJ1-1 TRBV27 CASSPTRGAATEAFF
TRBJ1-5 TRBV6-5 CASSYTGNNQPQHF
TRBJ2-1 TRBV28 CASSGGGLKNEQFF
TRBJ2-5 TRBV2 CASSEIAGGVETQYF
TRBJ2-7 TRBV6-6 CASSYSMAGGEQYF
TRBJ2-1 TRBV12-5 CASGPPTESSYNEQFF
TRBJ2-3 TRBV4-2 CASSQAASGRLADTQYF
- TRBV5-4 CASSLFRGTYEQYF